The next 4 T cell receptor beta chains were all read from a single sample in a study of regulatory T cells in long-lasting Graves disease. The time point here: newly diagnosed GD, antithyroid drugs for less than 3 months. With RNA extracted from PBMCs as input, the TCR library was made. Arm-PCR with iRepertoire HTBI primers amplified the CDR3 regions for these TCR beta libraries. TCRdb re-analysed the multiplex PCR reads in MiXCR, keeping a single row per CDR3 protein. The sample shows under 450,000 distinct CDR3 sequences, roughly 16% of them seen only once. This sample also belongs to another study, concerning T cells in Graves' hyperthyroidism and ophthalmopathy.

The sequenced sample was peripheral blood mononuclear cells (PBMCs), obtained at new diagnosis, from a patient treated with antithyroid drugs. These receptors all stem from a woman aged 18-29 years with Graves disease.

The table lists this clonotype with many counts. The genes are TRBV7-9 and TRBJ2-7; D is unclear. Trimming pared 3 bases from V and 3 bases from J, leaving 6 bases between. The CDR3 sequence is 12 residues long. Germline V gives CDR1 SEHNR, CDR2 FQNEAQ (reference sequence). The CDR3 here is CASSFDLYEQYF. The CDR3 region has the DNA TGTGCCAGCAGCTTCGATCTCTACGAGCAGTACTTC.

Concerning this clonotype itself: A read error may explain this, as a much larger clone is one base away. No conserved phenylalanine or tryptophan is present at the end of the CDR3, so a read error is the likely explanation. J is TRBJ2-7 and V is TRBV7-9; 7 bases fit TRBD2. Germline values: CDR1 SEHNR, CDR2 FQNEAQ (reference sequence). The CDR3 runs to 17 residues. Trimming removed 5 bases from V and 6 bases from J; junction bases left unmatched: 19. In DNA, the CDR3 is TGTGCCAGCAGCGCGACGTTCGGACTAGTTTGGGGTGCCGAGCAGTACTCC. As protein: CASSATFGLVWGAEQYS.

This clonotype turned up a few times. This chain joins TRBV24-1 and TRBJ2-1; 8 bases fit TRBD1. The J segment lost 8 bases and the V segment lost 4 bases, leaving 9 bases of the junction unmatched. From germline, CDR1 is KGHDR and CDR2 SFDVKD. The CDR3 contains 15 residues. The CDR3 DNA sequence: TGTGCCACCAGTGAGTCGGGACAGGTAAACTATGAGCAGTTCTTC. As protein: CATSESGQVNYEQFF.

This clonotype showed up just a few times. The chain combines TRBV28 with TRBJ1-5; D ambiguous. The germline CDR1 and CDR2 sequences are MDHEN and SYDVKM. The CDR3 sequence is 11 residues long. Trimming removed 4 bases at V and 11 bases at J, with 9 bases between. The CDR3 is CASSSDPTQHF. The CDR3, as DNA: TGTGCCAGCAGTTCCGATCCAACCCAGCATTTT.